The source of this T cell receptor beta chain is a study of OX40 agonist ivuxolimab in advanced cancers. Sequenced by immunoSEQ multiplex PCR; TCRdb stores in-frame clones only, minus some. The sample has about 73,000 clones, 75% to 90% seen once. The germline V gene encodes CDR1 MDHEN and CDR2 SYDVKM. This CDR3 region has 14 residues. Germline trimming cut 7 bases from V and 7 bases from J; bases unmatched to any gene: 9. This TCR was sampled from an adult with an advanced solid tumor such as melanoma, head and neck, liver or kidney cancer. Material: CD4+ or CD8+ T cells sorted from blood, obtained in a trial of the OX40 agonist ivuxolimab. The chain joins TRBV28 to TRBJ2-3, with 9 bases matching TRBD1. CDR3 nucleotide sequence: TGTGCCAGCAAAGGACAGGGGTACGTGTATACGCAGTATTTT. This codes for CASKGQGYVYTQYF.